This is a list of T cell receptor beta chains from one sample in a study of shared clonotypes between healthy human individuals. The method was immunoSEQ multiplex PCR; TCRdb's version includes in-frame clones alone and lacks a portion of them. The table has about 530,000 clones, 75% to 80% seen once. The sequenced sample was PBMCs. The receptors derive from a woman in her thirties or forties in good health. Some clones in this sample may be carry-over from other donors' samples. Both conserved end residues are part of each CDR3. The D gene is left open where the match is weak. Clone sizes are given selectively: once, few, many, or a class where the clone is expanded.

>TRBV14|NA|TRBJ1-2|TRBD1
TGTGCCAGCAGGCCGACAGGGTTCTATGGCTACACCTTC
CASRPTGFYGYTF
>TRBV28|NA|TRBJ1-4|NA
TGTGCCAGCAGTTCCCAAATCCCCCGGACGGCAACTAATGAAAAACTGTTTTTT
CASSSQIPRTATNEKLFF
>TRBV27|NA|TRBJ2-7|TRBD2
TGTGCCAGCAGTTTTAAAGGACTAGCAGACTACGAGCAGTACTTC
CASSFKGLADYEQYF
>TRBV7-2|NA|TRBJ1-5|NA
TGTGCCAGCAGCCCGGACAGTAATAGCAATCAGCCCCAGCATTTT
CASSPDSNSNQPQHF
>TRBV19|NA|TRBJ2-3|NA
TGTGCCAGTTCCGACCGAAGCACAGATACGCAGTATTTT
CASSDRSTDTQYF
>TRBV27|NA|TRBJ2-7|NA
TGTGCCAGCAGTTTATCGATGAGCTCCTACGAGCAGTACTTC
CASSLSMSSYEQYF
>TRBV4-2|NA|TRBJ2-3|NA
TGTGCCAGCAGCCAAGAATTCGGTACAGATACGCAGTATTTT
CASSQEFGTDTQYF
>TRBV6-5|NA|TRBJ2-7|TRBD1
TGTGCCAGCAGTTATGGGGACAGGGGGCATCTCGAGCAGTACTTC
CASSYGDRGHLEQYF
>TRBV10-3|few|TRBJ2-2|NA
TGTGCCATAACGCGGGACTCCCTTCCGAACACCGGGGAGCTGTTTTTT
CAITRDSLPNTGELFF
>TRBV28|NA|TRBJ1-4|TRBD1
TGTGCCAGCAGGGAGACAGGGAGTAATGAAAAACTGTTTTTT
CASRETGSNEKLFF
>TRBV4-3|NA|TRBJ2-1|NA
TGCGCCAGCAGCCAAGATCGCCGGGTGAAAGGCAATGAGCAGTTCTTC
CASSQDRRVKGNEQFF
>TRBV6-1|NA|TRBJ2-5|NA
TGTGCCAGCCTCGCACGGCTACAAGAGACCCAGTACTTC
CASLARLQETQYF
>TRBV19|NA|TRBJ2-2|TRBD2
TGTGCCAGTAGTATAGGCCCGGGAGGTTTCACCGGGGAGCTGTTTTTT
CASSIGPGGFTGELFF
>TRBV30|NA|TRBJ1-3|TRBD1
TGTGCCTGGAGTACAGGGGATGGAAACACCATATATTTT
CAWSTGDGNTIYF
>TRBV4-3|NA|TRBJ2-1|TRBD2
TGCGCCAGCAGCCAAGATTGGCCACGGGCTAGCGGGAGGGCCAGGCATGAGCAGTTCTTC
CASSQDWPRASGRARHEQFF
>TRBV4-2|NA|TRBJ2-3|TRBD1
TGTGCCACCCGACTCGAGGGGGCGGACACAGATACGCAGTATTTT
CATRLEGADTDTQYF
>TRBV5-1|NA|TRBJ2-1|TRBD2
TGCGCCAGCAGCTTGTTTACTAGCGGGAGTTATGGGTTCTTC
CASSLFTSGSYGFF
>TRBV5-1|NA|TRBJ2-2|TRBD2
TGCGCCAGCAGCTCACCCCCCGAACTACCGAACAGACTAGCCCGCGGGGAGCTGTTTTTT
CASSSPPELPNRLARGELFF
>TRBV30|NA|TRBJ1-5|NA
TGTGCCTGGAGTGAAGGGGGGCGGGGATGGCATTTT
CAWSEGGRGWHF
>TRBV7-8|NA|TRBJ2-1|TRBD2
TGTGCCAGCAGCGAACTACTAGCGGGAGGAACTTTTCTCTACAATGAGCAGTTCTTC
CASSELLAGGTFLYNEQFF
>TRBV2|few|TRBJ2-7|NA
TGTGCCAGCAGTGACCTATCCTACGAGCAGTACTTC
CASSDLSYEQYF
>TRBV27|NA|TRBJ2-1|NA
TGTGCCAGCAGTTCGAACAGGGTTGCCTACAATGAGCAGTTCTTC
CASSSNRVAYNEQFF
>TRBV7-8|NA|TRBJ2-2|TRBD1
TGTGCCAGCAGCTTAGGAGGGACAGGGGAGGACACCGGGGAGCTGTTTTTT
CASSLGGTGEDTGELFF
>TRBV25-1|few|TRBJ1-2|NA
TGTGCCAGCAGTGTTTCGGGCTATGGCTACACCTTC
CASSVSGYGYTF
>TRBV7-3|NA|TRBJ2-1|TRBD1
TGTGCCAGCAGCTTAAGGGACAGGGACAATGAGCAGTTCTTC
CASSLRDRDNEQFF
>TRBV2|NA|TRBJ2-5|NA
TGTGCCAGCAGTGTACAGGGTCTGAGAGAGACCCAGTACTTC
CASSVQGLRETQYF
>TRBV2|NA|TRBJ1-1|TRBD1
TGTGCCAGCACCGAGCCGGGACAGGTGGGCACTGAAGCTTTCTTT
CASTEPGQVGTEAFF
>TRBV7-2|many|TRBJ1-2|NA
TGTGCCAGCAGGGGCGACTCCAACTATGGCTACACCTTC
CASRGDSNYGYTF
>TRBV15|NA|TRBJ2-3|NA
TGTGCCACCACAAGGCGCCCGATCACAGATACGCAGTATTTT
CATTRRPITDTQYF
>TRBV18|NA|TRBJ1-1|TRBD1
TGTGCCAGCTCACCGGGACAGGGAGGTGAAGCTTTCTTT
CASSPGQGGEAFF
>TRBV5-4|NA|TRBJ2-5|TRBD2
TGTGCCAGCAGCCCCGGACTAGCGGAGGTGGGGGAGACCCAGTACTTC
CASSPGLAEVGETQYF
>TRBV5-1|NA|TRBJ2-3|TRBD2
TGCGCCAGCAGCCCGCCTAGCGGGACTAGCACAGATACGCAGTATTTT
CASSPPSGTSTDTQYF
>TRBV15|NA|TRBJ2-1|NA
TGTGCCACCAGCTCTCCCCTTCTGAGCTCCTACAATGAGCAGTTCTTC
CATSSPLLSSYNEQFF
>TRBV21-1|many|TRBJ2-5|NA
TGTGCCAGCAGCCAAAGTTCAGGATACCAAGAGACCCAGTACTTC
CASSQSSGYQETQYF
>TRBV27|NA|TRBJ1-1|NA
TGTGCCAGCAGCCGCCCGGGGGGGCGGAACACTGAAGCTTTCTTT
CASSRPGGRNTEAFF
>TRBV6-4|NA|TRBJ2-3|TRBD2
TGTGCCAGCAGTGTAAAAGCGGGATCCACAGATACGCAGTATTTT
CASSVKAGSTDTQYF
>TRBV5-1|NA|TRBJ1-1|TRBD1
TGCGCCAGCAGCTGGGACAGGGGGGAAACTGAAGCTTTCTTT
CASSWDRGETEAFF
>TRBV7-8|NA|TRBJ2-1|NA
TGTGCCAGCAGCTTAGTTGGCGGGAACTCCTACAATGAGCAGTTCTTC
CASSLVGGNSYNEQFF
>TRBV14|NA|TRBJ2-2|TRBD2
TGTGCCAGCAGCCTCCGTTGGAGTAGCGGGAGGTCGAACACCGGGGAGCTGTTTTTT
CASSLRWSSGRSNTGELFF
>TRBV6-1|NA|TRBJ2-7|NA
TGTGCCAGCAGCGGTCCGGTTGCCTACGAGCAGTACTTC
CASSGPVAYEQYF
>TRBV5-8|NA|TRBJ1-5|TRBD1
TGTGCCAGCAGCAGCGGGGCAGGGGGTGTCAATCAGCCCCAGCATTTT
CASSSGAGGVNQPQHF
>TRBV25-1|NA|TRBJ1-2|TRBD1
TGTGCCAGCAGTGACCAGACGACAGGGGGCGTCTATGGCTACACCTTC
CASSDQTTGGVYGYTF
>TRBV28|NA|TRBJ1-5|NA
TGTGCCAGCAGCTTGACAGGACCCAATCAGCCCCAGCATTTT
CASSLTGPNQPQHF
>TRBV18|once|TRBJ2-1|NA
TGTGCCAGCTCAACTAGCTACCAGTTACTCTCCTACAATGAGCAGTTCTTC
CASSTSYQLLSYNEQFF
>TRBV4-3|NA|TRBJ1-1|NA
TGCGCCAGCAGCCAAGGCAGTCTGAACACTGAAGCTTTCTTT
CASSQGSLNTEAFF
>TRBV6-5|NA|TRBJ2-7|TRBD1
TGTGCCAGCAGTTCGACAGGGGGCGTTTACGAGCAGTACTTC
CASSSTGGVYEQYF
>TRBV10-3|NA|TRBJ1-2|TRBD1
TGTGCCATCAGCGGACAGGAAAACTATGGCTACACCTTC
CAISGQENYGYTF
>TRBV6-6|NA|TRBJ2-7|NA
TGTGCCAGCAGTTACTCTGGGACGGCCTCCGAGCAGTACTTC
CASSYSGTASEQYF
>TRBV7-9|NA|TRBJ1-1|TRBD1
TGTGCCAGCAGCTGGGACAGGTCAGGGACTGAAGCTTTCTTT
CASSWDRSGTEAFF
>TRBV28|NA|TRBJ1-5|TRBD1
TGTGCCAGCGACAGGGACTATAGCAATCAGCCCCAGCATTTT
CASDRDYSNQPQHF
>TRBV5-6|NA|TRBJ1-6|NA
TGTGCCAGCAGCTTGGGGCAGGGAGGCTCACCCCTCCACTTT
CASSLGQGGSPLHF
>TRBV19|NA|TRBJ2-1|TRBD1
TGTGCCATTTCGGGGCTAGTAGGGGGCAGTGAGCAGTTCTTC
CAISGLVGGSEQFF
>TRBV6-5|NA|TRBJ1-5|NA
TGTGCCAGCAGTTACTCTCGGGTTTGGCCCCAGCATTTT
CASSYSRVWPQHF
>TRBV7-9|NA|TRBJ1-5|NA
TGTGCCAGCAGCCTAGCGGGGAGTCAGCCCCAGCATTTT
CASSLAGSQPQHF
>TRBV7-9|NA|TRBJ2-2|TRBD2
TGTGCCAGCAGCTCCCTAGCGGGAGGACGAACAGGCGGGGAGCTGTTTTTT
CASSSLAGGRTGGELFF
>TRBV4-2|NA|TRBJ2-1|NA
TGTGCCAGCAGCCAGTCTAGGGCCCTAAACAATGAGCAGTTCTTC
CASSQSRALNNEQFF